This T cell receptor beta chain stems from a study of OX40 agonist ivuxolimab in advanced cancers. Study as a whole: Administration of intravenous ivuxolimab to patients occurred every 2 weeks at 0.01 to 10 mg/kg. The study's findings and limits: Dosing at 0.1 to 3.0 mg/kg was accompanied by clonal expansion of CD4+ and CD8+ blood T cells by week 6.

Points on this clone: Its specificity is not known.

Data came from immunoSEQ multiplex PCR; TCRdb stores just in-frame clones and leaves some out. Of approximately 58,000 clones listed, about 82% are singletons. Trimming pared 4 bases from V and 1 base from J, leaving 13 bases between. This CDR3 has 15 amino acids. Germline assignment: CDR1 SGHAT and CDR2 FQNNGV. This receptor was identified in an adult with an advanced solid tumor such as melanoma, head and neck, liver or kidney cancer. The V and J genes are TRBV11-2 and TRBJ2-5, with a tentative D call TRBD2 (6 bases). The material was CD4+ or CD8+ T cells sorted from blood, obtained in a trial of the OX40 agonist ivuxolimab. The CDR3: CASSSPGGAQETQYF. The CDR3 nucleotides are TGTGCCAGCAGCTCACCCGGGGGTGCCCAAGAGACCCAGTACTTC.